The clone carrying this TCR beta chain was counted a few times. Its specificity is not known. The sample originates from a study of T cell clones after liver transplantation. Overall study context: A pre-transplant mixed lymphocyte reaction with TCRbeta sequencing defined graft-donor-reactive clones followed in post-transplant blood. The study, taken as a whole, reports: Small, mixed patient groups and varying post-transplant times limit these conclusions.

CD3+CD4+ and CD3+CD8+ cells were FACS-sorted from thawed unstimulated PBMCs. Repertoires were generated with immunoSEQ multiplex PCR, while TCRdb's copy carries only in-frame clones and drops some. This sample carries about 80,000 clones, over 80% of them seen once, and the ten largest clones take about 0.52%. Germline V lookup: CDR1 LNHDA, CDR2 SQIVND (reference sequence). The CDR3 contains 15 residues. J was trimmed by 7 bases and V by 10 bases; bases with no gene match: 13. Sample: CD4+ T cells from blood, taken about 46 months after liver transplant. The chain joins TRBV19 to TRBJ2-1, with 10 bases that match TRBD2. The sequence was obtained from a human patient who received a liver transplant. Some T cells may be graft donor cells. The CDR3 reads CATRRASGRLNEQFF. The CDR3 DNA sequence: TGTGCCACCAGGAGGGCTAGCGGGAGATTGAATGAGCAGTTCTTC.